This TCR beta chain is from a study of shared clonotypes between healthy human individuals. Clones were read by immunoSEQ multiplex PCR, and TCRdb kept only the in-frame ones, dropping some. Here the sample spans more than 2,000,000 clones, just over 90% being singletons. This CDR3 has 16 amino acids. The V gene lost 0 bases and the J gene lost 2 bases, with 13 bases spanning the gap. Germline V gene lookup returns CDR1 SGDLS and CDR2 YYNGEE. The receptor's source is a man between 18 and 35 years old in good health. Specimen: naive CD4+ T cells sorted from blood. Subset: CD45RA+ positively selected. V is TRBV9 and J is TRBJ2-3; maybe TRBD2 (6 bases). The CDR3 here is CASSVGASDYTDTQYF. The CDR3 bases are TGTGCCAGCAGCGTAGGGGCTAGCGACTACACAGATACGCAGTATTTT.